This note documents a single T cell receptor (beta chain) sequence. The table came from immunoSEQ multiplex PCR; TCRdb's copy has only in-frame clones and leaves some out. The data hold a few hundred thousand clones, with 90% observed a single time. This entry is derived from a study of blood T cell repertoires in COVID-19. Study overall: Sites in the United States, Italy and Spain provided acute and convalescent COVID-19 samples.

Cohort assignment relied on participant-reported clinical history. The CDR3 totals 14 residues. V lost 7 bases and J lost 1, with 11 bases in between. Per the germline V gene, CDR1 is MNHEY and CDR2 is SMNVEV (reference sequence). The chain uses TRBV27 and TRBJ1-5; maybe TRBD1 (5 bases). This TCR was recovered from a woman younger than 35 with acute COVID-19. The source material was PBMCs or T cells enriched from blood (not recorded which). The CDR3 spells CASNPGLSNQPQHF. The DNA of the CDR3 is TGTGCCAGCAACCCAGGGCTAAGCAATCAGCCCCAGCATTTT.